This record looks at one TCR beta chain sequence and its context. Sequencing was performed with immunoSEQ multiplex PCR; in TCRdb, only in-frame clones are kept and a portion is missing. Of roughly 88,000 clones in the sample, more than 85% were seen once. The source of the sample is a study of T cell changes during pregnancy in multiple sclerosis. V trimming: 6 bases; J trimming: 4 bases; junction bases outside the gene matches: 15. CDR3 length: 18 amino acids. Germline loops: CDR1 LNHDA, CDR2 SQIVND (reference sequence). The origin of this receptor is a female donor with multiple sclerosis, enrolled in a pregnancy study. The sequenced sample was peripheral blood, obtained in the first trimester of pregnancy. The V and J genes are TRBV19 and TRBJ1-1, with TRBD1 matching 12 bases. The CDR3 loop is CASRSRDRGRGSGTEAFF. For the CDR3, the DNA is TGTGCCAGTAGATCCCGGGACAGGGGGCGAGGGAGCGGCACTGAAGCTTTCTTT. The full variable domain, rest sourced from reference TRBV19 and TRBJ1-1, is DGGITQSPKYLFRKEGQNVTLSCEQNLNHDAMYWYRQDPGQGLRLIYYSQIVNDFQKGDIAEGYSVSREKKESFPLTVTSAQKNPTAFYLCASRSRDRGRGSGTEAFFGQGTRLTVV.